This TCR beta chain was observed in a study of shared clonotypes between healthy human individuals. Study results and caveats: Since donors were few, the genetic and exposure-history diversity represented was limited. In the sorted subsets, rarefaction showed sequencing was incomplete despite large depth. Compared with clonotypes that all four donors shared, non-shared clonotypes had lower generation probabilities.

CDR3 length equals 17 residues. The V segment lost 0 bases and the J segment 8 bases; nucleotides outside the gene matches: 8. Germline V gene data show CDR1 as WSHSY and CDR2 as SAAADI. Regarding this clone: As yet, its antigen is unknown.

Assay: immunoSEQ multiplex PCR; the TCRdb copy retains only in-frame clones and omits some. Of roughly 2,500,000 clones listed, under 95% are singletons. The chain is built from TRBV10-2 and TRBJ2-1; 12 positions match TRBD2. The receptor comes from a man younger than 35 in good health. Some clones in this sample may be carry-over from other donors' samples. Sequences were obtained from naive CD4+ T cells from PBMCs. This sample's subset: CD45RA+ positively selected. The DNA of the CDR3 is TGCGCCAGCAGTGAGTCACGGCTAGCGGGAGGGCCGGATGAGCAGTTCTTC. It specifies CASSESRLAGGPDEQFF.